This TCR beta chain derives from a study of blood T cell repertoires in COVID-19. Method: immunoSEQ multiplex PCR; TCRdb's copy keeps in-frame clones and lacks some. The profile covers 60,000 to 65,000 clones, with roughly 87% appearing a single time and roughly 3.5% taken by the ten largest. V dropped 8 bases and J dropped 2; count of bases not matched to a gene: 2. This CDR3 comprises 14 residues. Germline V CDR1 and CDR2: LNHDA, SQIVND (reference sequence). Sequencing was carried out using peripheral blood. This receptor was taken from a man in his forties or fifties with active COVID-19. The chain joins TRBV19 to TRBJ2-2, with 10 bases that match TRBD1. The CDR3 protein is CASGQGVNTGELFF. In nucleotides, the CDR3 is TGTGCCAGTGGACAGGGGGTCAACACCGGGGAGCTGTTTTTT.